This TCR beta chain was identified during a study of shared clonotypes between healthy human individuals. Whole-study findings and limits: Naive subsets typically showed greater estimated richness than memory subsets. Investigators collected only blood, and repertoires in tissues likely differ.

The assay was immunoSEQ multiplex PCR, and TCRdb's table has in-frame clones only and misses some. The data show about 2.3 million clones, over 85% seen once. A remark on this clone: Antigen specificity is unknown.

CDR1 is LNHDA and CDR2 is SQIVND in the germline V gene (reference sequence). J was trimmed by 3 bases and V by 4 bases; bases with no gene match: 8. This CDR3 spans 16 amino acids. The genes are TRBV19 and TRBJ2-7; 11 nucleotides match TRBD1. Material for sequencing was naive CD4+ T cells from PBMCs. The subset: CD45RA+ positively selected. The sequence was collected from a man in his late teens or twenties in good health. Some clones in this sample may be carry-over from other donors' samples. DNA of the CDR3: TGTGCCAGTAGTAACCTTTACGGGACAGGGGGCTACGAGCAGTACTTC. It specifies CASSNLYGTGGYEQYF. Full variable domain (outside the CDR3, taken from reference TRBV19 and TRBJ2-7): DGGITQSPKYLFRKEGQNVTLSCEQNLNHDAMYWYRQDPGQGLRLIYYSQIVNDFQKGDIAEGYSVSREKKESFPLTVTSAQKNPTAFYLCASSNLYGTGGYEQYFGPGTRLTVT.